These T cell receptor beta chains were read from a single sample in a study of STAT5B mutations in CD4+ large granular lymphocyte leukemia. Method: immunoSEQ multiplex PCR; TCRdb's copy keeps in-frame clones and lacks some. The sample contains about 30,000 clones, less than 80% of which appear only once. Sequencing input: CD4+ T cells from blood buffy coats. Every receptor here comes from a human donor in good health. CDR3s include the opening cysteine and the closing phenylalanine or tryptophan. A D gene is named only where the DNA matches it firmly. Expanded clones get a size class; other rows say once, few or many, or leave the size out.

clone_size	v_call	j_call	d_call	cdr3_aa	cdr3_nt
few	TRBV7-6	TRBJ2-5	-	CASSLAGGHQETQYF	TGTGCCAGCAGCTTAGCGGGGGGCCACCAAGAGACCCAGTACTTC
-	TRBV9	TRBJ2-3	-	CASSVEAGRGDTQYF	TGTGCCAGCAGCGTAGAGGCTGGCCGTGGAGATACGCAGTATTTT
-	TRBV7-9	TRBJ1-6	-	CASSRGQNSPLHF	TGTGCCAGCAGCCGGGGGCAGAATTCACCCCTCCACTTT
-	TRBV10-3	TRBJ2-1	-	CAISDQTGTLYNEQFF	TGTGCCATCAGTGACCAAACAGGGACCTTATACAATGAGCAGTTCTTC
-	TRBV15	TRBJ1-2	TRBD1	CATSRQTGGYGYTF	TGTGCCACCAGCAGACAGACAGGGGGCTATGGCTACACCTTC
-	TRBV2	TRBJ1-6	TRBD1	CASRKEWDRGNSPLHF	TGTGCCAGCAGGAAGGAGTGGGACAGGGGGAATTCACCCCTCCACTTT
-	TRBV7-6	TRBJ2-2	TRBD1	CASRQDRMNTGELFF	TGTGCCAGCAGGCAGGACAGGATGAACACCGGGGAGCTGTTTTTT
-	TRBV7-3	TRBJ2-7	TRBD1	CASSLTGQGHEQYF	TGTGCCAGCAGCTTAACGGGACAGGGCCACGAGCAGTACTTC
-	TRBV6-5	TRBJ1-2	-	CASRTSVRGDYGYTF	TGTGCCAGCAGGACCTCCGTCAGGGGTGACTATGGCTACACCTTC
-	TRBV19	TRBJ2-2	-	CASSIHGRTGELFF	TGTGCCAGTAGTATTCACGGGAGAACCGGGGAGCTGTTTTTT
-	TRBV6-6	TRBJ2-5	-	CASRGTQETQYF	TGTGCCAGCAGAGGGACACAAGAGACCCAGTACTTC
once	TRBV7-2	TRBJ2-7	-	CASSLEHSYEQYF	TGTGCCAGCAGCTTAGAACACTCCTACGAGCAGTACTTC
-	TRBV7-2	TRBJ2-7	TRBD2	CASSSRPGSGAHGQYF	TGTGCCAGCAGCTCTAGGCCCGGTAGCGGGGCCCATGGGCAGTACTTC
-	TRBV14	TRBJ1-1	-	CASSPNFSSGVAFF	TGTGCCAGCAGCCCCAACTTTTCTTCTGGGGTAGCTTTCTTT
-	TRBV7-2	TRBJ1-5	-	CASSLEGLQPQHF	TGTGCCAGCAGCCTAGAGGGGCTTCAGCCCCAGCATTTT
-	TRBV4-2	TRBJ1-2	-	CASSQDGNYGYTF	TGTGCCAGCAGCCAAGACGGAAACTATGGCTACACCTTC
few	TRBV19	TRBJ1-2	-	CASRSGTDYGYTF	TGTGCCAGTAGGTCCGGGACGGACTATGGCTACACCTTC
-	TRBV5-4	TRBJ2-2	-	CASSLEQGGTGELFF	TGTGCCAGCAGCTTGGAACAGGGCGGCACCGGGGAGCTGTTTTTT
-	TRBV11-1	TRBJ2-4	TRBD2	CASSLQGTSGIADKNIQYF	TGTGCCAGCAGCTTACAAGGGACTAGCGGGATTGCGGACAAAAACATTCAGTACTTC
few	TRBV6-4	TRBJ1-2	TRBD1	CASKKDSGTDHGYTF	TGTGCCAGCAAGAAGGATTCCGGGACAGATCATGGCTACACCTTC
-	TRBV5-6	TRBJ1-4	-	CHRGATNEKLFF	TGTCATAGGGGGGCAACTAATGAAAAACTGTTTTTT
once	TRBV13	TRBJ2-7	TRBD2	CASSLVLAGVYEQYF	TGTGCCAGCAGCTTAGTGCTAGCGGGAGTCTACGAGCAGTACTTC
-	TRBV19	TRBJ1-5	-	CASRDYLQGNQPQHF	TGTGCCAGTAGGGACTACTTACAGGGCAATCAGCCCCAGCATTTT
-	TRBV6-6	TRBJ1-1	-	CASSYSDWNTEAFF	TGTGCCAGCAGTTACTCGGACTGGAACACTGAAGCTTTCTTT
-	TRBV30	TRBJ1-3	-	CAWSNSGNTIYF	TGTGCCTGGAGTAACTCTGGAAACACCATATATTTT
once	TRBV6-5	TRBJ2-7	TRBD1	CASSRQGGGHYEQYF	TGTGCCAGCAGCAGACAGGGGGGAGGGCATTACGAGCAGTACTTC
-	TRBV29-1	TRBJ2-1	-	CSASLDSGPYNEQFF	TGCAGCGCCTCCCTCGACAGTGGACCTTACAATGAGCAGTTCTTC
-	TRBV11-3	TRBJ1-1	-	CASSLEGGTEAFF	TGTGCCAGCAGCTTAGAGGGTGGGACTGAAGCTTTCTTT
-	TRBV9	TRBJ2-2	-	CASSVRDFSNTGELFF	TGTGCCAGCAGCGTAAGGGACTTTTCGAACACCGGGGAGCTGTTTTTT
-	TRBV4-1	TRBJ2-7	-	CASSQTSAYEQYF	TGCGCCAGCAGCCAGACTAGTGCCTACGAGCAGTACTTC
-	TRBV11-2	TRBJ2-1	-	CASSSVGATFSYNEQFF	TGTGCCAGCAGCTCCGTGGGGGCCACCTTCTCCTACAATGAGCAGTTCTTC
-	TRBV28	TRBJ2-7	-	CASKELHLGYEQYF	TGTGCCAGCAAGGAACTGCACTTAGGCTACGAGCAGTACTTC
-	TRBV25-1	TRBJ2-5	-	CASNRDSLETQYF	TGTGCCAGCAACCGGGACTCATTAGAGACCCAGTACTTC
few	TRBV7-2	TRBJ1-5	-	CASSRAGGSQPQHF	TGTGCCAGCAGTAGGGCGGGGGGCAGTCAGCCCCAGCATTTT
-	TRBV7-9	TRBJ2-1	TRBD2	CASSGTSGDYNEQFF	TGTGCCAGCAGCGGAACTAGCGGGGACTACAATGAGCAGTTCTTC
-	TRBV6-1	TRBJ1-5	-	CASSEGGLYQPQHF	TGTGCCAGCAGTGAAGGGGGGTTGTATCAGCCCCAGCATTTT
once	TRBV7-9	TRBJ1-2	-	CASHRDGSAMSHTF	TGTGCCAGTCATAGGGACGGGAGCGCTATGTCTCATACCTTC
few	TRBV7-2	TRBJ1-6	TRBD1	CASSLAGTGYNSPLHF	TGTGCCAGCAGCTTAGCGGGGACAGGTTATAATTCACCCCTCCACTTT
-	TRBV7-2	TRBJ1-1	-	CASSGPGRWNTEAFF	TGTGCCAGCAGCGGCCCGGGACGGTGGAACACTGAAGCTTTCTTT
-	TRBV5-4	TRBJ2-2	-	CASSLGVATGGELFF	TGTGCCAGCAGCTTGGGAGTGGCCACAGGCGGGGAGCTGTTTTTT
few	TRBV28	TRBJ1-1	TRBD1	CALQDRRNTEAFF	TGTGCCTTACAGGACAGGCGGAACACTGAAGCTTTCTTT
-	TRBV6-5	TRBJ2-3	-	CASSYSPGDTDTQYF	TGTGCCAGCAGTTACTCGCCTGGGGACACAGATACGCAGTATTTT
once	TRBV11-1	TRBJ2-7	-	CASSLVVQAYEQYF	TGTGCCAGCAGCTTAGTGGTACAGGCCTACGAGCAGTACTTC
-	TRBV6-6	TRBJ1-2	-	CASSYYLQGNGYTF	TGTGCCAGCAGTTACTATCTTCAGGGTAACGGCTACACCTTC
-	TRBV4-3	TRBJ2-1	-	CASSQAGAGDIGHEQFF	TGCGCCAGCAGCCAAGCTGGAGCAGGGGATATCGGCCATGAGCAGTTCTTC
-	TRBV7-9	TRBJ2-1	-	CASSGGLRDYNEQFF	TGTGCCAGCAGCGGGGGGCTGAGGGACTACAATGAGCAGTTCTTC
-	TRBV29-1	TRBJ2-1	-	CSVEVFPGQSPLSSYNEQFF	TGCAGCGTTGAAGTGTTCCCGGGACAAAGCCCCCTCAGCTCCTACAATGAGCAGTTCTTC
few	TRBV10-1	TRBJ2-7	-	CASSESVRHEQYF	TGCGCCAGCAGTGAGTCGGTGCGCCACGAGCAGTACTTC
-	TRBV10-3	TRBJ1-3	-	CAVQGSGNTIYF	TGTGCCGTTCAAGGGTCTGGAAACACCATATATTTT
-	TRBV6-5	TRBJ1-3	-	CASSYSLGSGNTIYF	TGTGCCAGCAGTTACTCGCTGGGCTCTGGAAACACCATATATTTT
few	TRBV2	TRBJ1-1	TRBD1	CASSEVRGTNTEAFF	TGTGCCAGCAGTGAAGTCAGGGGGACGAACACTGAAGCTTTCTTT
-	TRBV28	TRBJ2-7	-	CASRLPLSYEQYF	TGTGCCAGCAGACTACCTCTCTCCTACGAGCAGTACTTC
few	TRBV6-1	TRBJ1-1	-	CASSTLGGSAFF	TGTGCCAGCAGTACCCTCGGGGGCAGCGCTTTCTTT
-	TRBV5-4	TRBJ1-4	-	CASSLGVGPNEKLFF	TGTGCCAGCAGCTTGGGGGTTGGACCTAATGAAAAACTGTTTTTT
-	TRBV30	TRBJ2-3	TRBD2	CAWSPSGATDTQYF	TGTGCCTGGAGTCCTAGCGGGGCTACAGATACGCAGTATTTT
-	TRBV19	TRBJ1-2	TRBD1	CASSRQGRIYGYTF	TGTGCCAGTAGTAGACAGGGACGGATATATGGCTACACCTTC
-	TRBV9	TRBJ2-5	TRBD2	CASSPMGRGGEETQYF	TGTGCCAGCAGCCCTATGGGGCGGGGGGGAGAGGAGACCCAGTACTTC